A selection of T cell receptor beta chains follows, all from one sample in a study of blood T cells in healthy people across ages. TCRdb reprocessed the 5' RACE reads via MiXCR and lists one record per CDR3 protein. The repertoire consists of 750,000 or so distinct CDR3 sequences, with roughly 25% occurring once and the leading ten covering 9.4%. The sample was also linked to a second study, of T cells of mothers and their children.

Specimen: blood. The origin of the receptors is a boy aged 10-17 years in good health. Each CDR3 is given with its conserved first and last residue. Each record gives: V gene, J gene, D gene, clone size, CDR3 DNA, CDR3 protein. The D gene is left open where the match is weak. Size is stated for part of the rows, as once, few or many counts, or as a class when the clone is expanded.

TRBV18	TRBJ1-1	.	.	TGTGCCAGCTCGCCCTACAGGGAATTGGACACTGAAGCTTTCTTT	CASSPYRELDTEAFF
TRBV7-9	TRBJ2-7	.	.	TGTGCCAGCAGCCCAGCTCCGCCCGAAGGGATCTACGAGCAGTACTTC	CASSPAPPEGIYEQYF
TRBV5-1	TRBJ2-5	.	few	TGCGCCAGCAGCTTGGAAAGCGCGCAAGAGACCCAGTACTTC	CASSLESAQETQYF
TRBV4-3	TRBJ2-1	TRBD1	.	TGCGCCAGCAGCCAAGATGGAAGGGGGCCGGCGTATGAGCAGTTCTTC	CASSQDGRGPAYEQFF
TRBV7-9	TRBJ1-1	TRBD1	few	TGTGCCAGCAGCTTAGGACAGGGGGCGCAAACTGAAGCTTTCTTT	CASSLGQGAQTEAFF
TRBV29-1	TRBJ2-7	TRBD2	once	TGCAGCGTGGGTACACTAGCGGGACAACCCTTGGGCTACGAGCAGTACTTC	CSVGTLAGQPLGYEQYF
TRBV6-5	TRBJ1-6	.	.	TGTGCCAGCAGTTACGCGGGACCCGACAGCTCCTATAATTCACCCCTCCACTTT	CASSYAGPDSSYNSPLHF
TRBV5-1	TRBJ2-1	.	few	TGCGCCAGCAGCTTGGCCCTCCAAAAGGGTCGGGGCAATGAGCAGTTCTTC	CASSLALQKGRGNEQFF
TRBV11-3	TRBJ2-1	TRBD2	few	TGTGCCAGCAGCTTTAGTGGTGCGGGGGAAATTTACAATGAGCAGTTCTTC	CASSFSGAGEIYNEQFF
TRBV7-2	TRBJ2-7	.	.	TGTGCCAGCAGCTTCTCAGTCAAAAACTCCTACGAGCAGTACTTC	CASSFSVKNSYEQYF
TRBV7-9	TRBJ1-1	TRBD1	.	TGTGCCAGCAGCTTAATTAGACTCAGGGGGCGAGAGAACACTGAAGCTTTCTTT	CASSLIRLRGRENTEAFF
TRBV4-1	TRBJ2-7	TRBD2	.	TGCGCCAGCAGCCAAGAAACCCCCGGGACTAGCGCCTACGAGCAGTACTTC	CASSQETPGTSAYEQYF
TRBV14	TRBJ2-1	TRBD2	.	TGTGCCAGCAGCCAATTAGCGGGAGGGCCGAAGAATGAGCAGTTCTTC	CASSQLAGGPKNEQFF
TRBV7-2	TRBJ1-1	.	few	TGTGCCAGCAGCCTCTTAAACGGAGCTTTCTTT	CASSLLNGAFF
TRBV7-2	TRBJ2-7	.	once	TGTGCCAGCAGCGAAACCGGGGTTGACGAGCAGTACTTC	CASSETGVDEQYF
TRBV28	TRBJ2-7	.	.	TGTGCCAGCAGTCTCCGGGACGGAGTCTACGAGCAGTACTTC	CASSLRDGVYEQYF
TRBV12-3/TRBV12-4	TRBJ2-7	TRBD2	.	TGTGCCAGCAGGTTAGCGGGAGGAAGGGGCGAGCAGTACTTC	CASRLAGGRGEQYF
TRBV20-1	TRBJ2-7	TRBD1	few	TGCAGTGCTAGAGGGAACAGGGGTGATTCCTACGAGCAGTACTTC	CSARGNRGDSYEQYF
TRBV5-1	TRBJ2-5	.	.	TGCGCCAGCAGCTCTGGGTCGAAAGAGACCCAGTACTTC	CASSSGSKETQYF
TRBV12-3/TRBV12-4	TRBJ1-1	TRBD1	.	TGTGCCAGCAGCTCCTGGACAGGGACTGCAGCTTTCTTT	CASSSWTGTAAFF
TRBV15	TRBJ2-5	TRBD1	.	TGTGCCACCAGCACCGGGACAGAAGAGACCCAGTACTTC	CATSTGTEETQYF
TRBV11-1	TRBJ2-7	.	.	TGTGCCAGCAGCTTTTACGGACGAAACTACGAGCAGTACTTC	CASSFYGRNYEQYF
TRBV12-3/TRBV12-4	TRBJ2-5	.	few	TGTGCCAGCAGTATGGCGGCGGGCCTACAAGAGACCCAGTACTTC	CASSMAAGLQETQYF
TRBV13	TRBJ2-6	.	.	TGTGCCAGCAGCCAGAGACAGAAAATCTCAACTGGGGCCAACGTCCTGACTTTC	CASSQRQKISTGANVLTF
TRBV29-1	TRBJ1-2	.	few	TGCAGCGTTGAATCCTTACGGCCCGGCTACACCTTC	CSVESLRPGYTF
TRBV9	TRBJ1-1	.	few	TGTGCCAGCAGCGTAGGGGGACAACAGAACACTGAAGCTTTCTTT	CASSVGGQQNTEAFF
TRBV21-1	TRBJ1-6	.	few	TGTGCCAGCAGCAAAGGGAGGGGTAGGGTATCCCTCCACTTT	CASSKGRGRVSLHF
TRBV5-1	TRBJ1-1	TRBD1	.	TGCGCCAGCAGCTTGACAGGGGAAGGAATCGCTGAAGCTTTCTTT	CASSLTGEGIAEAFF
TRBV28	TRBJ2-7	.	few	TGTGCCAGCAGTTTTGGGACACACTACGAGCAGTACTTC	CASSFGTHYEQYF
TRBV29-1	TRBJ2-5	TRBD1	many	TGCAGCGTTGAATCCGACAGGGATGGCGTGACCCAGTACTTC	CSVESDRDGVTQYF
TRBV15	TRBJ1-5	.	.	TGTGCCACCAGCCTGGATCTTAGCAATCAGCCCCAGCATTTT	CATSLDLSNQPQHF
TRBV3-1	TRBJ2-1	.	few	TGTGCCAGCAGCCAAGCGGGGGATTACAGTGAGCAGTTCTTC	CASSQAGDYSEQFF
TRBV10-3	TRBJ2-1	.	.	TGTGCCATCAGCCAGGATTTGTTGGGCAATGAGCAGTTCTTC	CAISQDLLGNEQFF
TRBV12-3/TRBV12-4	TRBJ2-1	.	.	TGTGCCAGCAGTTTAAGCGACGGGGATGAGCAGTTCTTC	CASSLSDGDEQFF
TRBV11-2	TRBJ2-5	TRBD2	many	TGTGCCAGCACCAGACTAGCTTCCCAAGAGACCCAGTACTTC	CASTRLASQETQYF
TRBV10-3	TRBJ2-1	.	.	TGTGCCATCAGGGATAACTCCGCCTCCTACAATGAGCAGTTCTTC	CAIRDNSASYNEQFF
TRBV7-9	TRBJ2-1	.	.	TGTGCCAGCAGCTTAGTGTCGACAGGTCGGGGCAATGAGCAGTTCTTC	CASSLVSTGRGNEQFF
TRBV12-3/TRBV12-4	TRBJ2-3	.	.	TGTGCCAGCAGTTCTCCAGCCGGGACATTGGGGACAGATACGCAGTATTTT	CASSSPAGTLGTDTQYF
TRBV6-2/TRBV6-3	TRBJ2-3	.	few	TGCGCCAGCAGTTACTATGGAACAGATACGCAGTATTTT	CASSYYGTDTQYF
TRBV28	TRBJ1-2	.	.	TGTGCCAGCAGCCCTCCCCTGTCTATGAGCTATGGCTACACCTTC	CASSPPLSMSYGYTF
TRBV12-3/TRBV12-4	TRBJ2-3	.	.	TGTGCCAGCAGTTCGGGGGAGCACACAGATACGCAGTATTTT	CASSSGEHTDTQYF
TRBV12-3/TRBV12-4	TRBJ1-1	.	.	TGTGCCAGCAGTTTTTCCCCAAGGGAAGCTTTCTTT	CASSFSPREAFF
TRBV10-1	TRBJ2-3	.	.	TGCGCCAGCAGTGACCCAGCAGATACGCAGTATTTT	CASSDPADTQYF
TRBV3-1	TRBJ2-7	.	.	TGTGCCAGCAGCCCCAACGGGCAGGGAGGACTCTACGAGCAGTACTTC	CASSPNGQGGLYEQYF
TRBV7-9	TRBJ1-4	.	.	TGTGCCAGCAGCCCCAGGGCCCAGAGTGGTGAAAAACTGTTTTTT	CASSPRAQSGEKLFF
TRBV5-1	TRBJ1-1	TRBD1	.	TGCGCCAGCAGCCCGTCCGGACCACAGGGGTTTGCGGACACTGAAGCTTTCTTT	CASSPSGPQGFADTEAFF
TRBV20-1	TRBJ2-3	.	.	TGCAGTGCTAGTATAAGCGGATTGTTCACAGATACGCAGTATTTT	CSASISGLFTDTQYF
TRBV12-3/TRBV12-4	TRBJ1-1	.	few	TGTGCCAGCAGTTTCAAGGCGGGAGCGGTCGGTGCTTTCTTT	CASSFKAGAVGAFF
TRBV5-1	TRBJ2-6	.	few	TGCGCCAGCAGCCACCGGGAAATCCTAGGGGCCTCTGGGGCCAACGTCCTGACTTTC	CASSHREILGASGANVLTF
TRBV12-3/TRBV12-4	TRBJ1-1	.	few	TGTGCCAGCAGTGTGACCAGGGACACTGAAGCTTTCTTT	CASSVTRDTEAFF
TRBV6-5	TRBJ2-1	TRBD2	.	TGTGCCAGCAGTTACTCCGGCGGGAGGGCCGTCAATGAGCAGTTCTTC	CASSYSGGRAVNEQFF
TRBV20-1	TRBJ2-5	.	few	TGCAGTGCTGGAGGTGCTACCATTGGCCAAGAGACCCAGTACTTC	CSAGGATIGQETQYF
TRBV9	TRBJ1-5	TRBD1	few	TGTGCCAGCAGCGCAACCGGGACAGGGGATCAGCCCCAGCATTTT	CASSATGTGDQPQHF
TRBV6-2/TRBV6-3	TRBJ2-4	.	.	TGTGCCAGCAGTTACACCCACTGGGGGGCTGAAATTCAGTACTTC	CASSYTHWGAEIQYF